Listed here is a single TCR beta chain. Its specificity is not known. These data originate in a study of T cell repertoires in ileal Crohn's disease. Study-wide background: At surgery, 30% to 40% of patients smoked, with median disease duration 7.9 years.

CDR3 length: 16 residues. V was clipped by 4 bases and J by 1 base; unmatched bases: 9. The V gene's germline CDR1 is MNHEY and CDR2 SVGAGI. Produced via immunoSEQ multiplex PCR; TCRdb's table is partial and in-frame only. The table includes about 13,000 clones, around 79% detected once. General study findings and limits: All patients with clonality above 26.8% had endoscopic recurrence.

Included were adult ileal or ileocolonic Crohn's patients indicated for ileocolonic resection. This sequence was found in an adult with Crohn's disease. The V call is TRBV6-5, the J call TRBJ2-7; 8 positions agree with TRBD1. Sequencing was performed on ileal tissue. CDR3 sequence: CASSSKPGTGSYEQYF. CDR3 in DNA: TGTGCCAGCAGTTCTAAACCCGGGACAGGATCCTACGAGCAGTACTTC.